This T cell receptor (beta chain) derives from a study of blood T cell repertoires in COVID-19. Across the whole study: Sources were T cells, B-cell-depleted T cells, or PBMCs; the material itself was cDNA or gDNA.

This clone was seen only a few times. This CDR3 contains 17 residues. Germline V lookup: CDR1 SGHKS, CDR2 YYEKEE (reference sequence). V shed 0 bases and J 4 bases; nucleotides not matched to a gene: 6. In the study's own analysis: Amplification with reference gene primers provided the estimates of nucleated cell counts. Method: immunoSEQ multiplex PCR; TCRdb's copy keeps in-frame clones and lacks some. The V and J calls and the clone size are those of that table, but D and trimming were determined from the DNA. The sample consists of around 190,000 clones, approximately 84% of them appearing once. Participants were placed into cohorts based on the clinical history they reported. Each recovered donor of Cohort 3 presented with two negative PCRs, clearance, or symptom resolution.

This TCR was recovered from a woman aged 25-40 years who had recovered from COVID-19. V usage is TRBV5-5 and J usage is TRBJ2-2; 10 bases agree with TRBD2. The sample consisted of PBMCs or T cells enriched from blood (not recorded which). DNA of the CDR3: TGTGCCAGCAGCTTGGCACTAGCGGGGATAGGCACCGGGGAGCTGTTTTTT. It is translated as CASSLALAGIGTGELFF.